This entry is about one TCR beta chain. This sample is drawn from a study of shared clonotypes between healthy human individuals. On the study more broadly: Serving as donors were a couple of women and three men, whose ages spanned 18 to 49. Each donor's CD4 naive and CD4 memory cells filled three plates apiece, CD8 naive two, and CD8 memory one.

Clones were read by immunoSEQ multiplex PCR, and TCRdb kept only the in-frame ones, dropping some. The table lists approximately 2.3 million clones, 80% to 95% of them singletons. V trimming: 5 bases; J trimming: 2 bases; junction bases outside the gene matches: 6. Per the germline V gene, CDR1 is SGHTA and CDR2 is FQGNSA. This CDR3 contains 17 residues. The specimen sequenced was naive CD4+ T cells from PBMCs. Subset denoted: CD45RA+ positively selected. This receptor was taken from a man aged 18 to 35 in good health. Some clones in this sample may be carry-over from other donors' samples. The rearrangement joins TRBV7-2 to TRBJ2-3; the match to TRBD2 covers 14 bases. The CDR3 sequence is CASSPRLAGGNTDTQYF. The CDR3 DNA follows: TGTGCCAGCAGCCCTAGACTAGCGGGAGGGAACACAGATACGCAGTATTTT.